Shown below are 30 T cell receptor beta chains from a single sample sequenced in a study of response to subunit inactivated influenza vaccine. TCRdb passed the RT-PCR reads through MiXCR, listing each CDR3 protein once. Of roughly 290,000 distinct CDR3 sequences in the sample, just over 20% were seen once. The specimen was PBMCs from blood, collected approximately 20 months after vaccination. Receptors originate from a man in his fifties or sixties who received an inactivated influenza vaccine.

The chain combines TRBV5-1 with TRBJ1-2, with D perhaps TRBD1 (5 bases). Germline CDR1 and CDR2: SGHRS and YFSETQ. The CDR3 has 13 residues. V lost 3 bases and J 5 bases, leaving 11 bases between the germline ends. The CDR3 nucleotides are TGCGCCAGCAGCTCCGGGACCCAGTATGGCTACACCTTC. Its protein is CASSSGTQYGYTF.

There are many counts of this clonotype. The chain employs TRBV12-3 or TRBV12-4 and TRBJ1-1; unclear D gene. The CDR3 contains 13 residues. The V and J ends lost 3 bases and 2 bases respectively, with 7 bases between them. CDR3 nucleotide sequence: TGTGCCAGCAGTTTGGTACTCAACACTGAAGCTTTCTTT. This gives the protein CASSLVLNTEAFF.

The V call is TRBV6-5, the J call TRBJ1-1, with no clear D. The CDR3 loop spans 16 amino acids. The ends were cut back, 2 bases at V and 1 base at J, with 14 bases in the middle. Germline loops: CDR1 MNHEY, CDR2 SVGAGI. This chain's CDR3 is CASSYTYGKTNTEAFF. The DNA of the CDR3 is TGTGCCAGCAGTTACACATATGGCAAAACGAACACTGAAGCTTTCTTT.

As DNA, the CDR3 is TGCAGTGCTAGTTCGCTAGCAGAGAGCACAGATACGCAGTATTTT. Its protein product is CSASSLAESTDTQYF. This chain uses TRBV20-1 with TRBJ2-3; a possible D gene is TRBD2 (5 bases). V lost 3 bases and J lost 0, with 13 bases in between. Germline CDR1 DFQATT, CDR2 SNEGSKA (reference sequence). The CDR3 loop spans 15 amino acids.

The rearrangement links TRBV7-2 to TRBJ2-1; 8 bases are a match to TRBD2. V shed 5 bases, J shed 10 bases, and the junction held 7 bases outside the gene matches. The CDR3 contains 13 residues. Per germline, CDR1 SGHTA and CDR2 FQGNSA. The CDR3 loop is CASSVRTGGEQFF. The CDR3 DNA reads TGTGCCAGCAGCGTGCGGACGGGAGGGGAGCAGTTCTTC.

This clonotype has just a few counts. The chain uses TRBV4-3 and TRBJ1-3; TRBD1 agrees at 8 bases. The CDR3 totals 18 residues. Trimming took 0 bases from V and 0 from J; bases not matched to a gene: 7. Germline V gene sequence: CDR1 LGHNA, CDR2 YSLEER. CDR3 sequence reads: CASSQDWRTGGSGNTIYF. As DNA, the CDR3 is TGCGCCAGCAGCCAAGACTGGAGAACAGGGGGCTCTGGAAACACCATATATTTT.

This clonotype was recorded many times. As DNA, the CDR3 is TGTGCCAGCAGTTACGGGGACAGCTATGGCTACACCTTC. Its protein product is CASSYGDSYGYTF. This chain uses TRBV6-2 or TRBV6-3 with TRBJ1-2; 7 bases are shared with TRBD1. CDR1 is MNHEY, CDR2 SVGEGT, per germline. V lost 2 bases to trimming and J lost 4 bases; unmatched junction nucleotides: 1. This CDR3 is 13 amino acids long.

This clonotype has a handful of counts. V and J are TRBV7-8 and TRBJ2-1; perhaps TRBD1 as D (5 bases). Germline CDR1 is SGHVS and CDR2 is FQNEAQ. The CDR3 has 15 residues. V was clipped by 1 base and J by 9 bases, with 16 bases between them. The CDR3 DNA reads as TGTGCCAGCAGCTTAGATGCAGGTCAGGGCTTTGAGCAGTTCTTC. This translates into CASSLDAGQGFEQFF.

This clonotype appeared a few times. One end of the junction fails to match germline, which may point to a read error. The CDR3 reads CASSQDAGYEQYF. For the CDR3, the DNA is TGTGCCAGCAGCCAAGATGCAGGGTACGAGCAGTACTTC. The genes are TRBV4-3 and TRBJ2-7; tentative D call: TRBD1 (5 bases). Germline V lookup: CDR1 LGHNA, CDR2 YSLEER. The CDR3 sequence is 13 residues long.

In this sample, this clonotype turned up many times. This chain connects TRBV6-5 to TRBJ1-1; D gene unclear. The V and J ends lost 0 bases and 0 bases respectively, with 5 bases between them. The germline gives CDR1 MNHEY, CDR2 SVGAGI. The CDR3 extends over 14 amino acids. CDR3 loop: CASSYSRVNTEAFF. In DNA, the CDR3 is TGTGCCAGCAGTTACTCCAGAGTGAACACTGAAGCTTTCTTT.

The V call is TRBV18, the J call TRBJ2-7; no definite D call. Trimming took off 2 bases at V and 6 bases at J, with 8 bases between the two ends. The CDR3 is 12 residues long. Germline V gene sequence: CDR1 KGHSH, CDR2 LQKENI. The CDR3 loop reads CASSPYSSEQYF. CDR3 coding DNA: TGTGCCAGCTCACCATACAGTTCCGAGCAGTACTTC.

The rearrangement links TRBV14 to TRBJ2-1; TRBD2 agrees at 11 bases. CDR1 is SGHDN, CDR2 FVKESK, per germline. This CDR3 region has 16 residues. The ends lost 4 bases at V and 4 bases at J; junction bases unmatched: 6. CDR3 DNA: TGTGCCAGCAGCCCGCCGGGACTAGCGGCTTACAATGAGCAGTTCTTC. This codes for CASSPPGLAAYNEQFF.

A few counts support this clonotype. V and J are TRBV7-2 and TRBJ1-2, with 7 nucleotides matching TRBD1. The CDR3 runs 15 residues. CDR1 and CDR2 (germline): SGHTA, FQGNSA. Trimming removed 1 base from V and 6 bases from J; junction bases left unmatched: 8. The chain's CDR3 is CASSLVFRGFNGYTF. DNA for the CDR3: TGTGCCAGCAGCTTAGTGTTCAGGGGGTTTAATGGCTACACCTTC.

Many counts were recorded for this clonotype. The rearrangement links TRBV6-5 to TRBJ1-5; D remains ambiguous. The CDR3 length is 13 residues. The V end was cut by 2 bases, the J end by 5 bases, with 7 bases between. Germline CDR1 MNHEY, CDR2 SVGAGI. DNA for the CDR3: TGTGCCAGCAGTTACACTGAAGATCAGCCCCAGCATTTT. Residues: CASSYTEDQPQHF.

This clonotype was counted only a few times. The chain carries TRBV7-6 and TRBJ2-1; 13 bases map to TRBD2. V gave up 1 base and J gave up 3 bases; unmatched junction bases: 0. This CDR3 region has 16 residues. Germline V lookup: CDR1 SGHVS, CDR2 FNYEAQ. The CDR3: CASSLGTSGSYNEQFF. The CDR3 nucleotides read TGTGCCAGCAGCTTAGGGACTAGCGGGAGCTACAATGAGCAGTTCTTC.

The CDR3 loop reads CASSLVQGNNYGYTF. The CDR3 nucleotides are TGTGCCAGCAGCTTAGTCCAGGGAAATAACTATGGCTACACCTTC. This chain uses TRBV13 with TRBJ1-2; TRBD1 might be the D (5 bases). Germline values: CDR1 PRHDT, CDR2 FYEKMQ (reference sequence). The CDR3 totals 15 residues. The V and J ends lost 1 base and 1 base respectively, with 10 bases between them.

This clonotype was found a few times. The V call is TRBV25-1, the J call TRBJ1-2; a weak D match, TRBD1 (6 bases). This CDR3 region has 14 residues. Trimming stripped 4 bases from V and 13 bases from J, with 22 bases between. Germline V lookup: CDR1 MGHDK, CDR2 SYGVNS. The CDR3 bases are TGTGCCAGCAGTGGGCCCTGGGACACCGGTATTCTCACCTTC. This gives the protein CASSGPWDTGILTF.

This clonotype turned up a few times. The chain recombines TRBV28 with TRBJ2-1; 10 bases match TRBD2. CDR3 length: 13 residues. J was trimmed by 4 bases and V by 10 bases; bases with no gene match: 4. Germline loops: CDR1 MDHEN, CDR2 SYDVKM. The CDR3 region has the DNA TGTGCCACCTGGACTAGCGGATACAATGAGCAGTTCTTC. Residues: CATWTSGYNEQFF. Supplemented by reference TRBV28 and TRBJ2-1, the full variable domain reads DVKVTQSSRYLVKRTGEKVFLECVQDMDHENMFWYRQDPGLGLRLIYFSYDVKMKEKGDIPEGYSVSREKKERFSLILESASTNQTSMYLCATWTSGYNEQFFGPGTRLTVL.

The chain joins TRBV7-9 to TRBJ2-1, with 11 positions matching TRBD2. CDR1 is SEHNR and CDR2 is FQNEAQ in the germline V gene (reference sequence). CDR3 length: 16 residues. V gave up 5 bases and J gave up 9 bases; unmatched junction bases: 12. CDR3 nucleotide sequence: TGTGCCAGCAGCCCCTTAGCGGGAGGGCCCGGGTTTGAGCAGTTCTTC. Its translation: CASSPLAGGPGFEQFF. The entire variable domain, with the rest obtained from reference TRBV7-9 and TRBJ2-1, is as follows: DTGVSQNPRHKITKRGQNVTFRCDPISEHNRLYWYRQTLGQGPEFLTYFQNEAQLEKSRLLSDRFSAERPKGSFSTLEIQRTEQGDSAMYLCASSPLAGGPGFEQFFGPGTRLTVL.

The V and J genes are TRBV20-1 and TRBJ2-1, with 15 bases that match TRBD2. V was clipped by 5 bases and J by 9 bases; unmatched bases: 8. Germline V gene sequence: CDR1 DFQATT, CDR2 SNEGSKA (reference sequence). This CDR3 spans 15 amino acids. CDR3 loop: CSAYSGLAGGTEQFF. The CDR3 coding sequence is TGCAGTGCTTACTCCGGACTAGCGGGGGGGACTGAGCAGTTCTTC.

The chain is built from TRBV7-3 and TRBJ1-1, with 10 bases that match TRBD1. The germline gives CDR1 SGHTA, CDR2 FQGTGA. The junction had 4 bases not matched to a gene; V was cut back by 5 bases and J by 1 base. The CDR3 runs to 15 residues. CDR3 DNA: TGTGCCAGCAGCGTGACAGGGGGCGGGAACACTGAAGCTTTCTTT. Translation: CASSVTGGGNTEAFF.

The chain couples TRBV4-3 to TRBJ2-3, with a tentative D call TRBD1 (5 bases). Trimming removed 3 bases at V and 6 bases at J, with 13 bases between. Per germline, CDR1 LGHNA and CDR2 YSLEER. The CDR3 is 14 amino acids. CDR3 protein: CASSHRAATDTQYF. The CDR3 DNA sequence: TGCGCCAGCAGCCACAGGGCGGCTACCGATACGCAGTATTTT.

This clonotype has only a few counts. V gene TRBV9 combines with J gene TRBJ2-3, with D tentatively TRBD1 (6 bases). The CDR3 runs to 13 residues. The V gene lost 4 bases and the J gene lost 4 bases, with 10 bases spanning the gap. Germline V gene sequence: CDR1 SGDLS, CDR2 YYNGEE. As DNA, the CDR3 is TGTGCCAGCAGCTTCAGGGGTGCAGATACGCAGTATTTT. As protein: CASSFRGADTQYF.

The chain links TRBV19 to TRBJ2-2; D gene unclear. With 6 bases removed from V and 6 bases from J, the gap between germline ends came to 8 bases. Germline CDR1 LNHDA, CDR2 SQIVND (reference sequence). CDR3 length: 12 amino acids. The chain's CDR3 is CASRRDAGELFF. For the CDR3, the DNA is TGTGCCAGTAGAAGGGATGCCGGGGAGCTGTTTTTT.

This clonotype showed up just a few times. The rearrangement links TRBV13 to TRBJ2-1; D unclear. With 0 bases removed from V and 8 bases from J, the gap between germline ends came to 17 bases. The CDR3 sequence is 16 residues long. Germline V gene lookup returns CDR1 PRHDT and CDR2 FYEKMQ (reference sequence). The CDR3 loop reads CASSLGLTVVYDEQFF. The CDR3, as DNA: TGTGCCAGCAGCTTAGGCCTCACAGTGGTGTATGATGAGCAGTTCTTC.

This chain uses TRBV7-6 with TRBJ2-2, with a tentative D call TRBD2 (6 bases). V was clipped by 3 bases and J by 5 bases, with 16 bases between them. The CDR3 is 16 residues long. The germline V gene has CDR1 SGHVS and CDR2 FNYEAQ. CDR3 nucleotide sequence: TGTGCCAGCAGCTTGGGACTTCGACTTAGGACCGGGGAGCTGTTTTTT. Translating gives CASSLGLRLRTGELFF.

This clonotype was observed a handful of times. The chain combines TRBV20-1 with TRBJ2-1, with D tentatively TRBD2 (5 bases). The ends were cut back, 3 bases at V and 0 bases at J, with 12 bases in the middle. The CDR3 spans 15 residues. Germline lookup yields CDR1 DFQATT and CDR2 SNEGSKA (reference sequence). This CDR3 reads CSARILESSYNEQFF. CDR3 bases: TGCAGTGCTAGGATACTAGAAAGCTCCTACAATGAGCAGTTCTTC.

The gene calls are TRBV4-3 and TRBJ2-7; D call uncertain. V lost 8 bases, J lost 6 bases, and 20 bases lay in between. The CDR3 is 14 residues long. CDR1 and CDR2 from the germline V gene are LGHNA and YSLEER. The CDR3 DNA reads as TGCGCCAGCGCCTCAGACCGCCTTGTAGGCGAGCAGTACTTC. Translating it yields CASASDRLVGEQYF.

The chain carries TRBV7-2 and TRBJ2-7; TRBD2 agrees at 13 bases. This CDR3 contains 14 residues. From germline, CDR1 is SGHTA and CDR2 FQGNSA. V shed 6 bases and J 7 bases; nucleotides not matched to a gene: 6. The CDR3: CASSSGLAGWEQYF. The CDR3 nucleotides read TGTGCCAGCAGTTCGGGACTAGCGGGATGGGAGCAGTACTTC.

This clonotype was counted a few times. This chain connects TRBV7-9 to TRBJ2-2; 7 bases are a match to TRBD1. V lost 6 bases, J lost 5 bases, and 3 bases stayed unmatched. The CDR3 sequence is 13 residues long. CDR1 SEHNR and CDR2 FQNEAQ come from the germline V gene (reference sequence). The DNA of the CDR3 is TGTGCCAGCAGGTCGGGACAGACCGGGGAGCTGTTTTTT. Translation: CASRSGQTGELFF.